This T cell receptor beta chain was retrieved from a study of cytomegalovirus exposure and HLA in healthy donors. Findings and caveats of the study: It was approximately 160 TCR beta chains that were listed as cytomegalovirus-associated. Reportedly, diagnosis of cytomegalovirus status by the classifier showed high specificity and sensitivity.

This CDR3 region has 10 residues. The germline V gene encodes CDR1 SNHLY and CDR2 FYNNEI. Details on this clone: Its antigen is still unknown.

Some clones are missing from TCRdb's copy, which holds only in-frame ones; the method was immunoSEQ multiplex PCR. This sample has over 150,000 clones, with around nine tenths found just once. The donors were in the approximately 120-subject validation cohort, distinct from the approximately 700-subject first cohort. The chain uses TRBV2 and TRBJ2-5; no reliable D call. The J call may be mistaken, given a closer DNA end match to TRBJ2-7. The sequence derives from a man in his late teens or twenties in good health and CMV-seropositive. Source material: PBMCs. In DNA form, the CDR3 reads TGTGCCAGCAGTGGGTACGAGCAGTACTTC. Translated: CASSGYEQYF.